Shown below are 30 T cell receptor beta chains from a single sample sequenced in a study of OX40 agonist ivuxolimab in advanced cancers. Repertoires were generated with immunoSEQ multiplex PCR, while TCRdb's copy carries only in-frame clones and drops some. The data contain tens of thousands of clones, 80% to 95% of them singletons. The sample in question was CD4+ or CD8+ T cells sorted from blood, obtained in a trial of the OX40 agonist ivuxolimab. The receptors derive from an adult with an advanced solid tumor such as melanoma, head and neck, liver or kidney cancer.

V and J are TRBV5-1 and TRBJ2-2; no clear D gene. CDR1 and CDR2 from the germline V gene are SGHRS and YFSETQ. This CDR3 region has 13 residues. The V end lost 0 bases, the J end lost 6 bases, and 6 bases lay between the germline ends. The CDR3, as DNA: TGCGCCAGCAGCTTGGAATCACCCGGGGAGCTGTTTTTT. It specifies CASSLESPGELFF.

The gene calls are TRBV27 and TRBJ2-5; weak D call: TRBD1 (6 bases). Germline values: CDR1 MNHEY, CDR2 SMNVEV (reference sequence). The CDR3 totals 17 residues. The V end was cut by 2 bases, the J end by 7 bases, with 23 bases between. CDR3 bases: TGTGCCAGCAGTTTAAGTTACCCATTTGACAGGTCCGTGACCCAGTACTTC. Its translation: CASSLSYPFDRSVTQYF.

This sequence joins TRBV28 and TRBJ1-1, with D unclear. V was trimmed by 3 bases and J by 3 bases, leaving 11 bases between them. This CDR3 has 14 residues. CDR1 and CDR2 from the germline V gene are MDHEN and SYDVKM. The CDR3 DNA reads TGTGCCAGCAGTTTGGCGACGACGGACACTGAAGCTTTCTTT. Translated: CASSLATTDTEAFF.

This clone was seen a single time. The V gene is TRBV9, the J gene TRBJ2-2; 9 positions match TRBD2. CDR1 SGDLS and CDR2 YYNGEE come from the germline V gene. The CDR3 length is 15 residues. The V and J ends lost 3 bases and 6 bases, in that order; junction bases with no gene match: 6. Here the CDR3 DNA reads TGTGCCAGCAGCGGGGGGACTAGCCTTTCCGGGGAGCTGTTTTTT. Translation gives CASSGGTSLSGELFF.

This chain connects TRBV5-1 to TRBJ2-7, with unresolved D. Germline lookup yields CDR1 SGHRS and CDR2 YFSETQ. The CDR3 sequence is 13 residues long. V was clipped by 0 bases and J by 5 bases, with 9 bases between them. The CDR3 nucleotides read TGCGCCAGCAGCTTGGAGGGCCATGACGAGCAGTACTTC. It specifies CASSLEGHDEQYF.

The chain couples TRBV9 to TRBJ2-1, with 9 bases lining up with TRBD2. CDR1 and CDR2 from the germline V gene are SGDLS and YYNGEE. Trimming removed 0 bases from V and 4 bases from J; junction bases left unmatched: 2. This CDR3 comprises 15 residues. The CDR3 coding sequence is TGTGCCAGCAGCGTAGCGGGACTAGCTTACAATGAGCAGTTCTTC. The encoded protein is CASSVAGLAYNEQFF.

CDR3 sequence reads: CASSPYRDSSYEQYF. The CDR3 DNA sequence: TGTGCCAGCAGCCCGTACAGGGATAGCTCCTACGAGCAGTACTTC. This chain connects TRBV7-9 to TRBJ2-7, with D possibly being TRBD1 (6 bases). Deletions cut 5 bases from V and 0 bases from J, with 14 bases between. Germline V gene sequence: CDR1 SEHNR, CDR2 FQNEAQ (reference sequence). This CDR3 is built from 15 residues. Full variable domain (remainder filled in from reference TRBV7-9 and TRBJ2-7): DTGVSQNPRHKITKRGQNVTFRCDPISEHNRLYWYRQTLGQGPEFLTYFQNEAQLEKSRLLSDRFSAERPKGSFSTLEIQRTEQGDSAMYLCASSPYRDSSYEQYFGPGTRLTVT.

The gene calls are TRBV4-1 and TRBJ2-2, with 14 bases fitting TRBD2. Germline loops: CDR1 MGHRA, CDR2 YSYEKL. CDR3 length equals 18 residues. Trimming removed 0 bases from V and 6 bases from J; junction bases left unmatched: 6. The CDR3 loop is CASSQDKLGLAGAGELFF. The CDR3, as DNA: TGCGCCAGCAGCCAAGATAAGTTGGGACTAGCGGGAGCCGGGGAGCTGTTTTTT.

This chain links TRBV27 with TRBJ2-1; D might be TRBD2 (6 bases). Germline values: CDR1 MNHEY, CDR2 SMNVEV (reference sequence). The CDR3 totals 15 residues. Trimming shortened V by 2 bases and J by 4 bases, and 12 bases separated the two germline ends. CDR3 region: CASSLGSGVYNEQFF. The CDR3 DNA follows: TGTGCCAGCAGTTTAGGTAGCGGAGTATACAATGAGCAGTTCTTC.

This clone was detected once. V usage is TRBV6-5 and J usage is TRBJ2-7, with a tentative D call TRBD1 (5 bases). The CDR3 loop spans 14 amino acids. The germline gives CDR1 MNHEY, CDR2 SVGAGI. V lost 6 bases and J 3 bases, leaving 15 bases between the germline ends. CDR3 sequence: CASSVLGQDYEQYF. The CDR3 DNA reads TGTGCCAGCAGCGTTCTGGGGCAGGACTACGAGCAGTACTTC.

The V gene is TRBV27, the J gene TRBJ2-7, with TRBD2 matching 11 bases. Germline V gene sequence: CDR1 MNHEY, CDR2 SMNVEV (reference sequence). This CDR3 comprises 15 residues. J was trimmed by 3 bases and V by 3 bases; bases with no gene match: 4. The CDR3 loop is CASSLRTSGLYEQYF. In DNA, the CDR3 is TGTGCCAGCAGTTTGCGGACTAGCGGGCTCTACGAGCAGTACTTC.

The rearrangement links TRBV7-8 to TRBJ2-6, with 9 positions matching TRBD1. The CDR3 is made up of 17 amino acids. CDR1 and CDR2 (germline): SGHVS, FQNEAQ. V lost 0 bases and J lost 2; bases outside the gene matches: 2. In nucleotides, the CDR3 is TGTGCCAGCAGCTTAGCGGACAGGGGAGCTGGGGCCAACGTCCTGACTTTC. As protein: CASSLADRGAGANVLTF.

This sequence joins TRBV5-1 and TRBJ2-7; D perhaps matches TRBD2 (6 bases). Germline assignment: CDR1 SGHRS and CDR2 YFSETQ. The V end lost 0 bases, the J end lost 5 bases, and 9 bases lay between the germline ends. The CDR3 spans 13 residues. In DNA, the CDR3 is TGCGCCAGCAGCTTGGTTCCGGGGGACGAGCAGTACTTC. Translated: CASSLVPGDEQYF.

This clone has only one observation. The J gene is TRBJ2-7, the V gene TRBV9; D remains unclear. Germline loops: CDR1 SGDLS, CDR2 YYNGEE. The CDR3 sequence is 15 residues long. Trimming stripped 3 bases from V and 3 bases from J, with 16 bases between. The CDR3 DNA sequence: TGTGCCAGCAGCGAAGTACCGGGCGGAGACTACGAGCAGTACTTC. Protein product: CASSEVPGGDYEQYF.

The V gene is TRBV4-1, the J gene TRBJ2-7, with D possibly being TRBD1 (5 bases). This CDR3 is built from 14 residues. V shed 3 bases and J shed 4 bases, with 13 bases lying between them. Germline V gene lookup returns CDR1 MGHRA and CDR2 YSYEKL. DNA of the CDR3: TGCGCCAGCAGCCACGAAGGGGTTGGGTACGAGCAGTACTTC. Translated, it gives CASSHEGVGYEQYF.

The chain is built from TRBV5-6 and TRBJ2-1; TRBD2 agrees at 7 bases. With 3 bases clipped from V and 1 base from J, the junction kept 7 bases outside the gene matches. CDR1 and CDR2 from the germline V gene are SGHDT and YYEEEE. The CDR3 spans 16 residues. CDR3 sequence (DNA): TGTGCCAGCAGCTGGACGCGGGAGCGGTCCTACAATGAGCAGTTCTTC. It translates to CASSWTRERSYNEQFF. The entire variable domain, with the rest obtained from reference TRBV5-6 and TRBJ2-1, is as follows: DAGVTQSPTHLIKTRGQQVTLRCSPKSGHDTVSWYQQALGQGPQFIFQYYEEEERQRGNFPDRFSGHQFPNYSSELNVNALLLGDSALYLCASSWTRERSYNEQFFGPGTRLTVL.

The chain uses TRBV28 and TRBJ2-1; 13 bases are shared with TRBD2. The J segment lost 10 bases and the V segment lost 3 bases, leaving 9 bases of the junction unmatched. Germline V CDR1 and CDR2: MDHEN, SYDVKM. The CDR3 totals 16 residues. Here the CDR3 reads CASSFRGLAGVREQFF. DNA for the CDR3: TGTGCCAGCAGTTTCCGCGGACTAGCGGGAGTCAGAGAGCAGTTCTTC.

This chain connects TRBV7-2 to TRBJ2-5; D possibly corresponds to TRBD2 (7 bases). Trimming took off 4 bases at V and 1 base at J, with 13 bases between the two ends. CDR3 length equals 15 residues. Germline V gene data show CDR1 as SGHTA and CDR2 as FQGNSA. CDR3: CASSYGGAVQETQYF. The CDR3 DNA reads TGTGCCAGCAGCTATGGGGGGGCAGTCCAAGAGACCCAGTACTTC.

The J gene is TRBJ1-1, the V gene TRBV28, with D tentatively TRBD1 (6 bases). This CDR3 spans 16 amino acids. Trimming removed 8 bases at V and 1 base at J, with 20 bases between. Germline V gene sequence: CDR1 MDHEN, CDR2 SYDVKM. The CDR3, as DNA: TGTGCCAGCGTTATCGACGGGGGGCAGAGGAACACTGAAGCTTTCTTT. This codes for CASVIDGGQRNTEAFF.

The V and J genes are TRBV28 and TRBJ2-4; D gene uncertain. The V gene lost 4 bases and the J gene lost 6 bases, with 7 bases spanning the gap. The CDR3 extends over 12 amino acids. Germline CDR1 reads MDHEN; CDR2 reads SYDVKM. The CDR3 region is CASSYSGNIQYF. CDR3 nucleotides: TGTGCCAGCAGTTACTCAGGAAACATTCAGTACTTC.

This chain links TRBV2 with TRBJ1-1; 7 bases align to TRBD1. Germline lookup yields CDR1 SNHLY and CDR2 FYNNEI. There are 15 residues in the CDR3. J lost 7 bases, V lost 4 bases, and 12 bases had no gene match. For the CDR3, the DNA is TGTGCCAGCAGTGGGTTTCCGGACAGGAGCGGTGAAGCTTTCTTT. Its translation: CASSGFPDRSGEAFF.

This chain joins TRBV10-3 and TRBJ2-7; 7 bases fit TRBD2. The germline CDR1 and CDR2 sequences are ENHRY and SYGVKD. This CDR3 spans 14 amino acids. V lost 4 bases, J lost 6 bases, and 9 bases stayed unmatched. CDR3 nucleotide sequence: TGTGCCATCAGTGGGGAGGGTCCTAAAGTCGAGCAGTACTTC. It encodes CAISGEGPKVEQYF.

This clone was recorded once. This CDR3 reads CASSPPGGEAFF. DNA of the CDR3: TGTGCCAGCAGCCCCCCGGGGGGGGAAGCTTTCTTT. This chain links TRBV5-4 with TRBJ1-1; possibly TRBD1 for D (5 bases). Trimming took off 4 bases at V and 8 bases at J, with 12 bases between the two ends. This CDR3 comprises 12 residues. CDR1 is SGHNT, CDR2 YYREEE, per germline (reference sequence).

This clone was observed once. This chain connects TRBV4-2 to TRBJ2-7; D tentatively fits TRBD1 or TRBD2 (5 bases each). V was clipped by 0 bases and J by 4 bases, with 13 bases between them. CDR1 LGHNA and CDR2 YNFKEQ come from the germline V gene. The CDR3 runs to 15 residues. The CDR3 DNA reads as TGTGCCAGCAGCCAAGATGGGTCCGGGGCATACGAGCAGTACTTC. Its translation: CASSQDGSGAYEQYF.

This chain links TRBV9 with TRBJ2-3; the match to TRBD2 covers 8 bases. There are 18 residues in the CDR3. Germline-derived CDR1 and CDR2 are SGDLS and YYNGEE. V lost 0 bases, J lost 0 bases, and 9 bases stayed unmatched. The DNA of the CDR3 is TGTGCCAGCAGCGTAGTAGCCGGGTTAGCGGGGAGCACAGATACGCAGTATTTT. Its protein is CASSVVAGLAGSTDTQYF.

This rearrangement joins TRBV4-1 to TRBJ2-5; D is unresolved. V lost 3 bases and J 0 bases, leaving 17 bases between the germline ends. The germline gives CDR1 MGHRA, CDR2 YSYEKL. The CDR3 is 17 residues long. Written as DNA, the CDR3 is TGCGCCAGCAGCCACCATGACTGGGTGGGCTACCAAGAGACCCAGTACTTC. This encodes CASSHHDWVGYQETQYF.

The chain is built from TRBV5-4 and TRBJ2-2, with 9 bases lining up with TRBD2. V lost 2 bases, J lost 7 bases, and 6 bases stayed unmatched. Germline loops: CDR1 SGHNT, CDR2 YYREEE (reference sequence). The CDR3 covers 15 residues. In DNA form, the CDR3 reads TGTGCCAGCAGCTTAGCTGCGGGAGGGATCGGGGAGCTGTTTTTT. Protein product: CASSLAAGGIGELFF.

The chain combines TRBV10-1 with TRBJ2-7; 7 positions match TRBD1. V lost 2 bases, J lost 4 bases, and 5 bases stayed unmatched. Germline V gene data show CDR1 as WNHNN and CDR2 as SYGVQD (reference sequence). This CDR3 has 14 residues. The CDR3 protein is CASSEGQGEYEQYF. For the CDR3, the DNA is TGCGCCAGCAGTGAGGGGCAGGGGGAGTACGAGCAGTACTTC.

The rearrangement joins TRBV10-1 to TRBJ2-5; the D is unclear. The V and J ends lost 4 bases and 4 bases respectively, with 7 bases between them. CDR1 is WNHNN, CDR2 SYGVQD, per germline (reference sequence). CDR3 length: 12 amino acids. The CDR3 nucleotides read TGCGCCAGCAGTGTCCCCCCAGAGACCCAGTACTTC. It codes for CASSVPPETQYF.

J is TRBJ2-2 and V is TRBV10-3; 11 nucleotides align to TRBD2. The CDR3 covers 19 residues. Trimming removed 2 bases from V and 5 bases from J; junction bases left unmatched: 13. Per the germline V gene, CDR1 is ENHRY and CDR2 is SYGVKD. CDR3 DNA sequence: TGTGCCATCAGTGAGGAAGAATTAGCGGGAGGGCCCGTTACCGGGGAGCTGTTTTTT. This codes for CAISEEELAGGPVTGELFF.